This TCR beta chain stems from a study of OX40 agonist ivuxolimab in advanced cancers. This table comes from immunoSEQ multiplex PCR, and its TCRdb copy is limited to in-frame clones, with some not included. There are about 52,000 clones in the sample; over 80% occur only once, and roughly an eighth lies in the top ten. Drawing of blood for sampling happened at baseline, at cycle 4 day 1, and at cycle 7 day 1. The sequenced sample was CD4+ or CD8+ T cells sorted from blood, obtained in a trial of the OX40 agonist ivuxolimab. The clonotype was recovered from an adult with an advanced solid tumor such as melanoma, head and neck, liver or kidney cancer.

CDR3 sequence reads: CASSLGGTTLGEQFF. DNA of the CDR3: TGTGCCAGCAGTTTAGGCGGGACAACCCTTGGTGAGCAGTTCTTC. The chain is built from TRBV28 and TRBJ2-1; D tentatively reads TRBD1 or TRBD2 (6 bases each). Germline-derived CDR1 and CDR2 are MDHEN and SYDVKM. V shed 2 bases and J shed 9 bases, with 17 bases lying between them. The CDR3 has 15 amino acids.